This TCR beta chain was retrieved from a study of T cell responses to AZD1222 COVID-19 vaccine. This clone showed up just once. Only in-frame clones appear in the TCRdb table, and some are missing; sequencing was by immunoSEQ multiplex PCR. The repertoire holds 90,000 to 150,000 clones, around 90% seen once, with approximately 2.6% in the top ten. Deletions cut 6 bases from V and 2 bases from J, with 29 bases between. The germline CDR1 and CDR2 sequences are MNHEY and SMNVEV (reference sequence). The CDR3 consists of 19 residues. This receptor was obtained from an adult who received the AZD1222 COVID-19 vaccine. This sample comprised peripheral blood, obtained 28 days after the second AZD1222 dose. The chain recombines TRBV27 with TRBJ2-7; weak D call: TRBD2 (6 bases). CDR3 residues: CASRPFRFPAGQRPYEQYF. The CDR3 nucleotides are TGTGCCAGCAGACCGTTTCGTTTCCCGGCGGGGCAACGGCCCTACGAGCAGTACTTC.